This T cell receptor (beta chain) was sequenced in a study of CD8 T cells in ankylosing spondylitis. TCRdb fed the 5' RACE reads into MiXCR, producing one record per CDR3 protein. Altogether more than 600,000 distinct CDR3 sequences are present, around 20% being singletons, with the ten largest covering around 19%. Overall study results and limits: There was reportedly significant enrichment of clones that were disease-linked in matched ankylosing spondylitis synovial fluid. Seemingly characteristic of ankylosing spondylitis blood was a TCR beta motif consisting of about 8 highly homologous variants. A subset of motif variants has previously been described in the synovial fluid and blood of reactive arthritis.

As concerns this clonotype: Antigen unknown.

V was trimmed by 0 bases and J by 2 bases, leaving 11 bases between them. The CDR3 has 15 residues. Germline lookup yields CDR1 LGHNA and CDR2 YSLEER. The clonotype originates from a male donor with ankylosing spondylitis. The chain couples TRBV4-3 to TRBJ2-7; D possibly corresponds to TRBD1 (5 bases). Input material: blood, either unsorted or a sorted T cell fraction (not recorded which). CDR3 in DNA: TGCGCCAGCAGCCAAGATCACAGGTCACCCTACGAGCAGTACTTC. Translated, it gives CASSQDHRSPYEQYF.